This entry lists 29 T cell receptor beta chains sequenced from one sample in a study of blood T cell repertoires in COVID-19. Sequencing was performed with immunoSEQ multiplex PCR; in TCRdb, only in-frame clones are kept and a portion is missing. The table records fewer than 85,000 clones, roughly 80% of them present only once. The sequencing sample was made of peripheral blood. The receptors were gathered from a woman aged 55-70 years with acute or convalescent COVID-19.

J is TRBJ2-5 and V is TRBV5-1, with 9 positions matching TRBD1. V lost 6 bases to trimming and J lost 2 bases; unmatched junction nucleotides: 2. Germline CDR1 and CDR2: SGHRS and YFSETQ. There are 13 residues in the CDR3. The CDR3 is CASIGQGQETQYF. CDR3 bases: TGCGCCAGCATCGGACAGGGGCAAGAGACCCAGTACTTC.

As to this clone: Other nucleotide sequences from this sample produce the same CDR3. The chain carries TRBV10-3 and TRBJ1-1, with 7 bases aligning to TRBD1. CDR1 and CDR2 from the germline V gene are ENHRY and SYGVKD. Germline trimming cut 2 bases from V and 3 bases from J; bases unmatched to any gene: 3. The CDR3 spans 14 residues. The CDR3 protein is CAISEGRGDTEAFF. CDR3 DNA: TGTGCCATCAGTGAGGGCAGGGGGGACACTGAAGCTTTCTTT.

The chain couples TRBV5-4 to TRBJ1-5; 9 bases align to TRBD1. This CDR3 spans 17 amino acids. CDR1 is SGHNT, CDR2 YYREEE, per germline (reference sequence). The V and J ends lost 2 bases and 4 bases, in that order; junction bases with no gene match: 10. The CDR3 sequence is CASSLGGRTGANQPQHF. CDR3 DNA sequence: TGTGCCAGCAGCTTAGGTGGCAGGACAGGGGCGAATCAGCCCCAGCATTTT. Combining the CDR3 with reference TRBV5-4 and TRBJ1-5 gives the whole variable domain ETGVTQSPTHLIKTRGQQVTLRCSSQSGHNTVSWYQQALGQGPQFIFQYYREEENGRGNFPPRFSGLQFPNYSSELNVNALELDDSALYLCASSLGGRTGANQPQHFGDGTRLSIL.

The V and J genes are TRBV4-2 and TRBJ2-3; 13 bases line up with TRBD2. Germline V gene data show CDR1 as LGHNA and CDR2 as YNFKEQ. Trimming cost V 4 bases and J 3 bases; bases outside gene matches: 4. The CDR3 is 16 amino acids. CDR3 in amino acids: CASSPLAGGRTDTQYF. The CDR3 region has the DNA TGTGCCAGCAGCCCACTAGCGGGGGGGCGGACAGATACGCAGTATTTT.

The rearrangement uses TRBV18 and TRBJ2-7; 9 positions agree with TRBD1. Trimming at V came to 6 bases and at J to 3 bases, leaving 0 bases not matched to a gene. The CDR3 loop spans 12 amino acids. The germline V gene has CDR1 KGHSH and CDR2 LQKENI. CDR3 residues: CASSGQGYEQYV. The CDR3 nucleotides read TGTGCCAGCTCGGGACAGGGCTACGAGCAGTACGTC.

The chain recombines TRBV6-5 with TRBJ1-6; 9 bases line up with TRBD1. The V and J ends lost 9 bases and 8 bases, in that order; junction bases with no gene match: 8. The CDR3 contains 14 residues. Germline CDR1 and CDR2: MNHEY and SVGAGI. The CDR3 region has the DNA TGTGCCAGGAACCGGGACAGGGCATATTCACCCCTCCACTTT. This encodes CARNRDRAYSPLHF.

This clone was observed a handful of times. The chain has TRBV7-3 and TRBJ1-1; 9 positions agree with TRBD1. V was pared by 3 bases and J by 4 bases, with 3 bases of the junction left unmatched. The V gene's germline CDR1 is SGHTA and CDR2 FQGTGA. This CDR3 spans 14 amino acids. The CDR3 is CASSLGTGSTEAFF. The CDR3 nucleotides read TGTGCCAGCAGCTTGGGGACAGGGAGCACTGAAGCTTTCTTT.

V usage is TRBV28 and J usage is TRBJ1-2; no clear D. The CDR3 contains 12 residues. V lost 3 bases, J lost 8 bases, and 10 bases lay in between. Germline-derived CDR1 and CDR2 are MDHEN and SYDVKM. CDR3 in DNA: TGTGCCAGCAGTTTTCGACCGGGAGGCTACACCTTC. Translated, it gives CASSFRPGGYTF.

The V gene is TRBV24-1, the J gene TRBJ1-5; no firm D call. Germline V gene sequence: CDR1 KGHDR, CDR2 SFDVKD. Trimming took 2 bases from V and 0 from J, leaving 10 bases between them. The CDR3 covers 16 residues. CDR3 region: CATSDSQDYSNQPQHF. The CDR3, as DNA: TGTGCCACCAGTGATTCCCAGGATTATAGCAATCAGCCCCAGCATTTT.

The chain has TRBV30 and TRBJ2-5, with D tentatively TRBD2 (6 bases). Trimming stripped 8 bases from V and 0 bases from J, with 13 bases between. CDR1 and CDR2 from the germline V gene are GTSNPN and SVGIG (reference sequence). CDR3 size: 13 residues. The CDR3 coding sequence is TGTGCCGGGCTAGCGTTCTACCAAGAGACCCAGTACTTC. This sequence encodes CAGLAFYQETQYF.

The V call is TRBV27, the J call TRBJ1-5; weak D call: TRBD1 (5 bases). Germline CDR1 MNHEY, CDR2 SMNVEV (reference sequence). CDR3 length: 15 residues. V lost 10 bases and J lost 2, with 18 bases in between. DNA of the CDR3: TGTGCCACCCACCCTGGACAAATTGGCAATCAGCCCCAGCATTTT. It translates to CATHPGQIGNQPQHF.

J is TRBJ2-1 and V is TRBV24-1; 10 bases line up with TRBD1. This CDR3 spans 17 amino acids. V shed 3 bases and J 2 bases; nucleotides not matched to a gene: 6. Germline assignment: CDR1 KGHDR and CDR2 SFDVKD. In nucleotides, the CDR3 is TGTGCCACCAGTGATGTAACCGGGACAGGGGCCTACAATGAGCAGTTCTTC. Translating gives CATSDVTGTGAYNEQFF.

In its sample, this clone ranks as medium-sized. The chain links TRBV6-5 to TRBJ2-3, with a tentative D call TRBD1 (6 bases). The CDR3 spans 14 residues. Per the germline V gene, CDR1 is MNHEY and CDR2 is SVGAGI. Deletions cut 6 bases from V and 2 bases from J, with 12 bases between. CDR3 in amino acids: CASSHRENTDTQYF. The CDR3 nucleotides read TGTGCCAGCAGCCACAGGGAAAACACAGATACGCAGTATTTT.

To note about this clone: The junction shows a germline mismatch at one end, possibly a read error. The chain is built from TRBV13 and TRBJ1-2, with TRBD1 matching 9 bases. The CDR3 totals 14 residues. The germline V gene encodes CDR1 PRHDT and CDR2 FYEKMQ (reference sequence). CDR3 in DNA: TGTGCCAGCAGATTAGACAGGGGGATTAATGGCTACACCTTC. As protein: CASRLDRGINGYTF.

V usage is TRBV30 and J usage is TRBJ1-3, with no clear D. This CDR3 contains 14 residues. CDR1 is GTSNPN, CDR2 SVGIG, per germline (reference sequence). Trimming removed 2 bases at V and 3 bases at J, with 11 bases between. The CDR3 protein is CAWSRSVFGNTIYF. The CDR3 DNA is TGTGCCTGGAGTCGGAGCGTCTTTGGAAACACCATATATTTT.

This clone came up a few times. This specimen includes other DNA sequences encoding the same CDR3. The J gene is TRBJ1-1, the V gene TRBV28; 8 bases map to TRBD1. Trimming at V came to 2 bases and at J to 5 bases, leaving 4 bases not matched to a gene. This CDR3 has 14 amino acids. From germline, CDR1 is MDHEN and CDR2 SYDVKM. Here the CDR3 reads CASSLGQGATEAFF. CDR3 bases: TGTGCCAGCAGTTTAGGGCAGGGGGCAACTGAAGCTTTCTTT. Full variable domain (outside the CDR3, taken from reference TRBV28 and TRBJ1-1): DVKVTQSSRYLVKRTGEKVFLECVQDMDHENMFWYRQDPGLGLRLIYFSYDVKMKEKGDIPEGYSVSREKKERFSLILESASTNQTSMYLCASSLGQGATEAFFGQGTRLTVV.

This chain links TRBV19 with TRBJ2-1; 7 positions match TRBD2. V gave up 3 bases and J gave up 0 bases; unmatched junction bases: 14. CDR3 length: 19 residues. CDR1 is LNHDA and CDR2 is SQIVND in the germline V gene (reference sequence). CDR3 amino acids: CASSITGGTTISSYNEQFF. CDR3 DNA: TGTGCCAGTAGTATTACCGGTGGGACTACCATCAGCTCCTACAATGAGCAGTTCTTC.

The V gene is TRBV2, the J gene TRBJ1-1; the match to TRBD1 covers 8 bases. The CDR3 runs 14 residues. V was clipped by 6 bases and J by 4 bases; unmatched bases: 7. Germline V gene data show CDR1 as SNHLY and CDR2 as FYNNEI. The chain's CDR3 is CASRGTGLSTEAFF. Here the CDR3 DNA reads TGTGCCAGCAGAGGGACAGGCTTGAGCACTGAAGCTTTCTTT.

A single count supports this clone. The CDR3 region has the DNA TGTGCCAGCAGTTATCGGGACAGCTCCTACGAGCAGTACTTC. Translated, it gives CASSYRDSSYEQYF. The V call is TRBV6-2 or TRBV6-3, the J call TRBJ2-7; 7 bases align to TRBD1. Trimming removed 3 bases from V and 0 bases from J; junction bases left unmatched: 2. This CDR3 contains 14 residues. The germline V gene has CDR1 MNHEY and CDR2 SVGEGT.

In the case of this clone: Additional DNA sequences in this sample encode the identical CDR3. The V call is TRBV5-1, the J call TRBJ1-1; D call uncertain. Germline V lookup: CDR1 SGHRS, CDR2 YFSETQ. This CDR3 is 13 amino acids long. Trimming took 2 bases from V and 1 from J, leaving 6 bases between them. The CDR3: CASSFGQNTEAFF. DNA for the CDR3: TGCGCCAGCAGCTTTGGGCAGAACACTGAAGCTTTCTTT.

This chain joins TRBV5-1 and TRBJ2-2; 7 bases are a match to TRBD1. The CDR3 is 16 amino acids. V lost 0 bases to trimming and J lost 0 bases; unmatched junction nucleotides: 2. Germline loops: CDR1 SGHRS, CDR2 YFSETQ. The DNA for the CDR3 is TGCGCCAGCAGCTTGGCCGGGACAGCGAACACCGGGGAGCTGTTTTTT. Translated, it gives CASSLAGTANTGELFF.

The V gene is TRBV4-1, the J gene TRBJ1-2; no definite D call. The CDR3 loop spans 16 amino acids. Trimming removed 1 base from V and 0 bases from J, with 12 bases in between. Germline CDR1 is MGHRA and CDR2 is YSYEKL. The CDR3 bases are TGCGCCAGCAGCCAAGTAACTCCGGGTTCTAACTATGGCTACACCTTC. Amino acid sequence: CASSQVTPGSNYGYTF.

This clone was seen a few times. The chain joins TRBV24-1 to TRBJ2-2; D is possibly TRBD1 (5 bases). This CDR3 is 15 amino acids long. Germline V gene sequence: CDR1 KGHDR, CDR2 SFDVKD. V lost 3 bases to trimming and J lost 3 bases, with 10 bases between them. CDR3 coding DNA: TGTGCCACCAGTGATCCCCTAGGGGACACCGGGGAGCTGTTTTTT. Protein product: CATSDPLGDTGELFF.

This clone was counted only a few times. The chain links TRBV5-1 to TRBJ1-1, with 7 nucleotides matching TRBD1. Germline CDR1 SGHRS, CDR2 YFSETQ. This CDR3 is built from 15 residues. The trim removed 4 bases at V and 7 bases at J, leaving 13 bases unmatched. CDR3 sequence (DNA): TGCGCCAGCAGCCTAAGTAACAGGGGCCGAGGTGAAGCTTTCTTT. The encoded protein is CASSLSNRGRGEAFF.

The rearrangement links TRBV12-5 to TRBJ2-5, with TRBD2 matching over 8 bases. The CDR3 length is 15 residues. Germline trimming cut 6 bases from V and 5 bases from J; bases unmatched to any gene: 11. Germline CDR1 reads LGHNT; CDR2 reads FRNRAP. CDR3 residues: CASGTAGLAGETQYF. CDR3 sequence (DNA): TGTGCTAGTGGCACTGCCGGACTAGCTGGGGAGACCCAGTACTTC.

The rearrangement joins TRBV19 to TRBJ1-4, with 9 bases matching TRBD1. Germline CDR1 is LNHDA and CDR2 is SQIVND (reference sequence). V shed 6 bases and J 7 bases; nucleotides not matched to a gene: 6. The CDR3 totals 14 residues. The CDR3 region is CASRVDRGSEKLFF. The CDR3 DNA reads TGTGCCAGTAGAGTCGACAGGGGGAGTGAAAAACTGTTTTTT. Supplemented by reference TRBV19 and TRBJ1-4, the full variable domain reads DGGITQSPKYLFRKEGQNVTLSCEQNLNHDAMYWYRQDPGQGLRLIYYSQIVNDFQKGDIAEGYSVSREKKESFPLTVTSAQKNPTAFYLCASRVDRGSEKLFFGSGTQLSVL.

The V and J genes are TRBV18 and TRBJ1-2; D is possibly TRBD1 (6 bases). The CDR3 totals 13 residues. The germline V gene has CDR1 KGHSH and CDR2 LQKENI. Trimming took off 3 bases at V and 10 bases at J, with 15 bases between the two ends. For the CDR3, the DNA is TGTGCCAGCTCACCCGACTCCCGGACAGCCTACACCTTC. This sequence encodes CASSPDSRTAYTF. Full variable domain (outside the CDR3, taken from reference TRBV18 and TRBJ1-2): NAGVMQNPRHLVRRRGQEARLRCSPMKGHSHVYWYRQLPEEGLKFMVYLQKENIIDESGMPKERFSAEFPKEGPSILRIQQVVRGDSAAYFCASSPDSRTAYTFGSGTRLTVV.

The CDR3, as DNA: TGCGCCAGCAGCCGAGGACAGGGAGTAACGAACACCGGGGAGCTGTTTTTT. Translated: CASSRGQGVTNTGELFF. V usage is TRBV5-1 and J usage is TRBJ2-2; 8 bases map to TRBD1. The germline CDR1 and CDR2 sequences are SGHRS and YFSETQ. V trimming: 4 bases; J trimming: 0 bases; junction bases outside the gene matches: 8. CDR3 size: 17 residues.

The rearrangement links TRBV24-1 to TRBJ2-3, with D tentatively TRBD1 (6 bases). Germline V gives CDR1 KGHDR, CDR2 SFDVKD. Trimming took off 4 bases at V and 2 bases at J, with 12 bases between the two ends. The CDR3 loop spans 15 amino acids. The CDR3 bases are TGTGCCACCAGTGAGGGGGCCGCCTTCACAGATACGCAGTATTTT. Its translation: CATSEGAAFTDTQYF.